The clone carrying this T cell receptor beta chain is a singleton in its sample. The sample originates from a study of blood T cell repertoires in COVID-19. Profiled with immunoSEQ multiplex PCR; TCRdb holds only in-frame clones, not every one. The table has fewer than 200,000 clones, around 84% seen once. The ends were cut back, 7 bases at V and 5 bases at J, with 14 bases in the middle. The length of the CDR3 is 13 residues. The germline V gene has CDR1 MNHEY and CDR2 SVGAGI. The sample taken for sequencing was peripheral blood. This chain uses TRBV6-5 with TRBJ1-1; a weak D match, TRBD1 (6 bases). The TCR was taken from a woman between 50 and 59 years old with COVID-19, enrolled during active disease. The CDR3 sequence is CASTGDRKTEAFF. CDR3 in DNA: TGTGCCAGCACAGGGGACCGGAAGACTGAAGCTTTCTTT.